The clone carrying this TCR beta chain was seen repeatedly, ten times or more. The CDR3 spans 16 residues. CDR1 and CDR2 (germline): MRHNA, SNTAGT. With 5 bases removed from V and 4 bases from J, the gap between germline ends came to 19 bases. These data originate in a study of prognosis after radiotherapy for stage I lung cancer. Across the study: Concurrent therapy was not administered with stereotactic body radiotherapy to any patient.

The genomic DNA TCR beta CDR3 region underwent two rounds of multiplex PCR. Primers specific to each TRBV and TRBJ gene drove first-round PCR. TCRdb processed the multiplex PCR reads anew with MiXCR; each CDR3 protein has one entry. The sample has nearly 25,000 distinct CDR3 sequences, about 34% seen once. The sequence was collected from a donor over 45 with non-small cell lung cancer. The chain combines TRBV6-4 with TRBJ2-3; perhaps TRBD2 as D (7 bases). The sequencing here drew on PBMCs, taken before or after stereotactic body radiation therapy (not recorded which). CDR3 DNA: TGTGCCAGCAGTTACGGGCTCGGGGGGCGCCCAGATACGCAGTATTTT. Its protein is CASSYGLGGRPDTQYF.